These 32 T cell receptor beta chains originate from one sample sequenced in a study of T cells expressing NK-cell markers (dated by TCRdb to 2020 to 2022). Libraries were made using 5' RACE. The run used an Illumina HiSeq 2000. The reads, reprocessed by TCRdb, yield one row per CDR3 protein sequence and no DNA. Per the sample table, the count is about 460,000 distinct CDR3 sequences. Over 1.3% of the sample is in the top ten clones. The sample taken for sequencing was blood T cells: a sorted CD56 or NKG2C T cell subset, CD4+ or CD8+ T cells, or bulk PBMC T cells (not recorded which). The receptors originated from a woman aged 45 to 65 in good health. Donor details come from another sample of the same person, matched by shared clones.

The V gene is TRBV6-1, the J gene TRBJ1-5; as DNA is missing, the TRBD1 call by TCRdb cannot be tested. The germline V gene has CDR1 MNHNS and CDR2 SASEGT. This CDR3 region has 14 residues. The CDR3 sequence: CASRYGPTDQPQHF.

CDR3 protein: CASSQESRGETQYF. The chain combines TRBV4-1 with TRBJ2-5; TCRdb names TRBD1, which stays unverified in the absence of DNA. Germline V lookup: CDR1 MGHRA, CDR2 YSYEKL. CDR3 size: 14 residues.

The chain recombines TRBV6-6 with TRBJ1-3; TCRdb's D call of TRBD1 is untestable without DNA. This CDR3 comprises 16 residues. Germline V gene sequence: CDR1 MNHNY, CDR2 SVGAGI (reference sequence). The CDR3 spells CASRRQGTSSGNTIYF.

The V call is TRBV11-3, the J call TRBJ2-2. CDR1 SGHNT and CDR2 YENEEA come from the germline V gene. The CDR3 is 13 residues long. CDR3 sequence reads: CASGGMNTGELFF.

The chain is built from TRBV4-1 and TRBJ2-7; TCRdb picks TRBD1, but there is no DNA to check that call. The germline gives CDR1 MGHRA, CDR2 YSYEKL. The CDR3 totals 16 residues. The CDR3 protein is CASSQVIGTGSYEQYF.

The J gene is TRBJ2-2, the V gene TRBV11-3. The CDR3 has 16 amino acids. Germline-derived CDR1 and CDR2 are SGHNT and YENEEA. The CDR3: CASSLDHIPGTGELFF.

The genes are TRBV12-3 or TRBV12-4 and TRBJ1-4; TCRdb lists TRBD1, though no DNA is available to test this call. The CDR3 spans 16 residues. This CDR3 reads CASSFGTGRANEKLFF.

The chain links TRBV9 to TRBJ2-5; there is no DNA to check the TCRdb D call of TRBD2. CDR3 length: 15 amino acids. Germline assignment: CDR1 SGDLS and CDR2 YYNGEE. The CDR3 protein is CASSFGGGQQETQYF.

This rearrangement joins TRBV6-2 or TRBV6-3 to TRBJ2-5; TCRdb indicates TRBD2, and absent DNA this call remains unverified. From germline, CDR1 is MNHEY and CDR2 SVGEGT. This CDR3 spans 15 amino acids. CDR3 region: CASSFQGLGLETQYF.

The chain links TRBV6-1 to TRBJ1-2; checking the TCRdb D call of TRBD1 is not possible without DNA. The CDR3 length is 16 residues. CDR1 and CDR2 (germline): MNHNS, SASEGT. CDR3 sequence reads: CASSEAGRGQFYGYTF.

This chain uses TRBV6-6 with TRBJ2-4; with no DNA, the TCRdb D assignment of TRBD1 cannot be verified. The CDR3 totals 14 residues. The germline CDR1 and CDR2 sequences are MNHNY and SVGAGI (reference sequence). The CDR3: CASSTSDRGNIQYF.

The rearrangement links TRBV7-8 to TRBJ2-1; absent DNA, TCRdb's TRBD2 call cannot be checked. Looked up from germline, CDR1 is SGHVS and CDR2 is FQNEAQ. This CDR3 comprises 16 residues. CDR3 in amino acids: CASSERTSVAYNEQFF. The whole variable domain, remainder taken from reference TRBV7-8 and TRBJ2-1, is GAGVSQSPRYKVAKRGQDVALRCDPISGHVSLFWYQQALGQGPEFLTYFQNEAQLDKSGLPSDRFFAERPEGSVSTLKIQRTQQEDSAVYLCASSERTSVAYNEQFFGPGTRLTVL.

CDR3 residues: CAWRAGLGTYEQYF. The chain couples TRBV30 to TRBJ2-7; TCRdb returns TRBD2, unconfirmable since there is no DNA. The CDR3 has 14 residues. CDR1 is GTSNPN, CDR2 SVGIG, per germline (reference sequence).

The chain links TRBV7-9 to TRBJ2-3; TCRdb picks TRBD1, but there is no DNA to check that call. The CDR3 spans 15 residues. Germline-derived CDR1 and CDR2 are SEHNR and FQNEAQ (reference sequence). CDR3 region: CASSSTGDFTDTQYF.

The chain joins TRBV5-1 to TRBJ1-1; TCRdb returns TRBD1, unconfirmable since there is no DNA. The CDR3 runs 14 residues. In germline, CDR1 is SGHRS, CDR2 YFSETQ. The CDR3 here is CASSPDRGLGEAFF.

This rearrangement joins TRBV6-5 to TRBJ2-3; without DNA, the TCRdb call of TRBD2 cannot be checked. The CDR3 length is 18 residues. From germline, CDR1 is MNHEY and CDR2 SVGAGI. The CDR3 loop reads CASSYSGFSGRKVDTQYF.

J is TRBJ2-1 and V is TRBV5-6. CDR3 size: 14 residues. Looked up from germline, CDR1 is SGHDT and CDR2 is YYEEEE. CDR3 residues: CASSLDRYYNEQFF. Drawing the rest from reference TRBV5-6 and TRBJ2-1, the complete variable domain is DAGVTQSPTHLIKTRGQQVTLRCSPKSGHDTVSWYQQALGQGPQFIFQYYEEEERQRGNFPDRFSGHQFPNYSSELNVNALLLGDSALYLCASSLDRYYNEQFFGPGTRLTVL.

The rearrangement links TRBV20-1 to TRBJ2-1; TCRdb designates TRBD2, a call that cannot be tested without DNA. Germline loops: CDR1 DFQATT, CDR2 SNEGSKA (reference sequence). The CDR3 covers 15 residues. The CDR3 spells CSAIPGTSGTHEQFF.

The CDR3 protein is CSVAGSGISYNEQFF. V usage is TRBV29-1 and J usage is TRBJ2-1; the TRBD2 assignment by TCRdb is unverifiable without DNA. The CDR3 has 15 amino acids. Germline assignment: CDR1 SQVTM and CDR2 ANQGSEA.

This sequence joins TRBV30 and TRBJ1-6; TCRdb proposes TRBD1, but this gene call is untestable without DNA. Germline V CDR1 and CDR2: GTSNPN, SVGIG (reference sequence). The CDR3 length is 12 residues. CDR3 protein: CAWDRYNSPLHF.

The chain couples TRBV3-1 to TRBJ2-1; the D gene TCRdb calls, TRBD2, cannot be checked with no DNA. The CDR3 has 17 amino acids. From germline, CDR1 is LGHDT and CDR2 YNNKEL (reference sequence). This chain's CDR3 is CASSGRRLAGGRNEQFF.

The CDR3 loop is CASSLSRGRAGGTYEQYF. V and J are TRBV27 and TRBJ2-7; TCRdb picks TRBD2, but there is no DNA to check that call. CDR1 is MNHEY, CDR2 SMNVEV, per germline (reference sequence). The CDR3 extends over 18 amino acids.

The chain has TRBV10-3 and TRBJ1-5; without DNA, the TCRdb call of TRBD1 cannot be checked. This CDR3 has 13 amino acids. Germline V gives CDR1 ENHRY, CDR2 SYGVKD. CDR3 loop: CAISRDWDQPQHF.

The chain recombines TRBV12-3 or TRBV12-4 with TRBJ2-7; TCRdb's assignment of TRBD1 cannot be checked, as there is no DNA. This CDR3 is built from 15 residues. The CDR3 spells CASSFERPRDYEQYF.

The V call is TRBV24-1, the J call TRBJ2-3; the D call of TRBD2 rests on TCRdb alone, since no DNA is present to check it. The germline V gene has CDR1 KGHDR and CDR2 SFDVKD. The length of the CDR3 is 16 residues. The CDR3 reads CATSDLRQGFTDTQYF.

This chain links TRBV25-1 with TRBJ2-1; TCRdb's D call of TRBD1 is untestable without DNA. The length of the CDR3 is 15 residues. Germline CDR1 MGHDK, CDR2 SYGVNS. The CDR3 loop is CASSEYGDRDNEQFF.

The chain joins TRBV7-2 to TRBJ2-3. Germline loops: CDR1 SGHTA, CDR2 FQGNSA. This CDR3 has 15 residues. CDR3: CASSLTKPSTDTQYF.

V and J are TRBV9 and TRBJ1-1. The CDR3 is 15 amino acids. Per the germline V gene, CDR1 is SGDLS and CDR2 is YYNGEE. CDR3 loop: CASSVATGPNTEAFF.

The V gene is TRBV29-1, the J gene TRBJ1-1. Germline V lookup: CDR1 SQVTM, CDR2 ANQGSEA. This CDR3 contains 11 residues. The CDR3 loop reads CSVEGAYEAFF.

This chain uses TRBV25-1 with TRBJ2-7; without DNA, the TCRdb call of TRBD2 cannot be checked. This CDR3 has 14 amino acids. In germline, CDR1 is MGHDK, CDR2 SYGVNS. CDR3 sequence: CASRRGTSSYEQYF.

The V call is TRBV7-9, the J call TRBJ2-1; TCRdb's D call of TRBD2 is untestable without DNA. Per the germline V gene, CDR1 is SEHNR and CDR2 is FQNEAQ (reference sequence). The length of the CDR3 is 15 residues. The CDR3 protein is CASSLASPFLGEQFF.

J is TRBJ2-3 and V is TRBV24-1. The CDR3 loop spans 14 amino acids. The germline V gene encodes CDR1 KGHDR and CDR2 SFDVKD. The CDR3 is CATSDLPHTDTQYF.